This section outlines one T cell receptor (beta chain) sequence together with its context. Antigen unknown. Only in-frame clones appear in the TCRdb table, and some are missing; sequencing was by immunoSEQ multiplex PCR. The sample lists about 180,000 clones; roughly 94% were seen once. The data stem from a study of T cell responses to AZD1222 COVID-19 vaccine. Study-level results: Repertoire sampling happened only post peak T cell response.

Per the germline V gene, CDR1 is LGHDT and CDR2 is YNNKEL (reference sequence). This CDR3 is 15 amino acids long. The V gene end was trimmed by 1 base and the J gene end by 5 bases; junction bases not matched to a gene: 3. This sequence was found in an adult who received the AZD1222 COVID-19 vaccine. This sample comprised peripheral blood, obtained 28 days after the second AZD1222 dose. The chain combines TRBV3-1 (or the pseudogene TRBV3-2) with TRBJ2-1; the match to TRBD2 covers 9 bases. Here the CDR3 DNA reads TGTGCCAGCAGCCAAGGGGAGCGGGGGGACAATGAGCAGTTCTTC. This codes for CASSQGERGDNEQFF.